Shown below are 10 T cell receptor beta chains from a single sample sequenced in a study of blood T cells in healthy people across ages. The authors ran a second PCR of about 6 to 12 cycles using a sample-barcoded 5' primer and a J-beta primer mix. TCRdb passed the 5' RACE reads through MiXCR, listing each CDR3 protein once. The sample records about 640,000 distinct CDR3 sequences, around three fifths being singletons. The material sequenced was blood. All receptors derive from a man aged 55 to 70 in good health.

The rearrangement uses TRBV4-2 and TRBJ2-1, with D maybe TRBD1 (5 bases). Germline CDR1 reads LGHNA; CDR2 reads YNFKEQ. CDR3 length: 14 amino acids. Deletions cut 0 bases from V and 8 bases from J, with 11 bases between. The CDR3: CASSQDLRVDEQFF. In DNA form, the CDR3 reads TGTGCCAGCAGCCAAGATCTCAGGGTAGATGAGCAGTTCTTC.

This clonotype was recorded only once. V and J are TRBV6-1 and TRBJ2-1; TRBD2 aligns across 8 bases. This CDR3 has 18 amino acids. The trim removed 2 bases at V and 2 bases at J, leaving 11 bases unmatched. Germline V gives CDR1 MNHNS, CDR2 SASEGT. The CDR3 nucleotides are TGTGCCAGCAGTGAACCTCTTGGGGCTAGCGGGCCCTACAATGAGCAGTTCTTC. This translates into CASSEPLGASGPYNEQFF.

The rearrangement links TRBV12-5 to TRBJ1-1; D not certain. CDR1 is LGHNT and CDR2 is FRNRAP in the germline V gene. This CDR3 is built from 12 residues. V lost 0 bases and J lost 7, with 6 bases in between. The CDR3 here is CASGLVWGEAFF. The CDR3, as DNA: TGTGCTAGTGGTTTGGTATGGGGTGAAGCTTTCTTT.

The chain carries TRBV5-1 and TRBJ2-7, with TRBD1 identical over 7 bases. After removal of 0 bases from V and 3 bases from J, the junction contained 9 bases not matched to a gene. The CDR3 sequence is 16 residues long. Per the germline V gene, CDR1 is SGHRS and CDR2 is YFSETQ. In nucleotides, the CDR3 is TGCGCCAGCAGCTTGGGGCCACAGGGGAAAGACTACGAGCAGTACTTC. As protein: CASSLGPQGKDYEQYF.

This clonotype was seen only a few times. This chain connects TRBV10-3 to TRBJ2-3, with unresolved D. The V end was cut by 4 bases, the J end by 2 bases, with 10 bases between. Germline V CDR1 and CDR2: ENHRY, SYGVKD. The CDR3 is made up of 14 amino acids. The chain's CDR3 is CAISGSGSTDTQYF. The CDR3 nucleotides read TGTGCCATCAGTGGCTCCGGGTCCACAGATACGCAGTATTTT.

The chain joins TRBV11-2 to TRBJ2-5, with D unresolved. The V end lost 6 bases, the J end lost 1 base, and 12 bases lay between the germline ends. Germline lookup yields CDR1 SGHAT and CDR2 FQNNGV. The length of the CDR3 is 14 residues. The CDR3 DNA reads as TGTGCCAGCAGTTTGGACGGGTTCCAAGAGACCCAGTACTTC. It translates to CASSLDGFQETQYF. Full variable domain (missing parts from reference TRBV11-2 and TRBJ2-5): EAGVAQSPRYKIIEKRQSVAFWCNPISGHATLYWYQQILGQGPKLLIQFQNNGVVDDSQLPKDRFSAERLKGVDSTLKIQPAKLEDSAVYLCASSLDGFQETQYFGPGTRLLVL.

The rearrangement uses TRBV27 and TRBJ2-3; D is unclear. The CDR3 covers 15 residues. In germline, CDR1 is MNHEY, CDR2 SMNVEV (reference sequence). V lost 4 bases and J lost 4, with 15 bases in between. The CDR3 spells CASSSPRAQADTQYF. CDR3 bases: TGTGCCAGCAGTTCCCCCCGTGCCCAAGCAGATACGCAGTATTTT.

This clonotype occurred a few times. Here the CDR3 reads CSAENYGYTF. In DNA, the CDR3 is TGCAGTGCTGAAAACTATGGCTACACCTTC. The rearrangement uses TRBV20-1 and TRBJ1-2; D is ambiguous. The CDR3 consists of 10 residues. CDR1 is DFQATT, CDR2 SNEGSKA, per germline (reference sequence). The V end lost 5 bases, the J end lost 2 bases, and 3 bases lay between the germline ends.

There are a few counts of this clonotype. The chain couples TRBV14 to TRBJ1-2, with 7 bases matching TRBD1. V shed 6 bases, J shed 6 bases, and the junction held 7 bases outside the gene matches. CDR1 SGHDN and CDR2 FVKESK come from the germline V gene. The CDR3 sequence is 13 residues long. Written as DNA, the CDR3 is TGTGCCAGCAGACTTACAGGGGTGGATGGCTACACCTTC. Translating it yields CASRLTGVDGYTF.

The sample holds one count of this clonotype. V gene TRBV9 combines with J gene TRBJ2-7; possibly TRBD1 or TRBD2 for D (6 bases each). This CDR3 region has 13 residues. V lost 6 bases to trimming and J lost 6 bases, with 16 bases between them. CDR1 SGDLS and CDR2 YYNGEE come from the germline V gene. This chain's CDR3 is CASKGGWEGEQYF. The CDR3 coding sequence is TGTGCCAGCAAGGGGGGATGGGAAGGCGAGCAGTACTTC.